This T cell receptor (beta chain) was captured in a study of T cell responses to AZD1222 COVID-19 vaccine. Study-level information: Pooling covered second doses at about 4 or about 12 weeks.

The CDR3 is 13 residues long. Trimming took off 7 bases at V and 0 bases at J, with 9 bases between the two ends. CDR1 and CDR2 from the germline V gene are LNHDA and SQIVND (reference sequence). In the case of this clone: The antigen remains undetermined.

General study points: In a largely white British group with more females than males, clonal diversity was possibly underestimated. The study found vaccine-associated CD4 TCRs spanning spike, dominant at 160-218 and 743-854. At study baseline, merely roughly 6 AZD1222 recipients were seropositive.

The table came from immunoSEQ multiplex PCR; TCRdb's copy has only in-frame clones and leaves some out. Of some 130,000 clones listed, around nine tenths are singletons. The specimen was peripheral blood, collected on day 0 of AZD1222 vaccination. The TCR originated in an adult in good health. This chain joins TRBV19 and TRBJ1-1, with D possibly matching TRBD1 (5 bases). CDR3 nucleotide sequence: TGTGCCAGTATTGCAGGGATGAACACTGAAGCTTTCTTT. Protein product: CASIAGMNTEAFF.